Sequencing of this T cell receptor (beta chain) was carried out in a study of blood T cell repertoires in COVID-19 (dated by TCRdb to 2018 to 2020). As for the study more broadly: The collaborator samples originated in the United States, Italy and Spain and spanned the acute and convalescent phases of COVID-19. The repertoires were released in a freely available public database meant as a resource for research on the immune response to SARS-CoV-2. Where available, HLA class I and class II types were obtained from metadata supplied by the sample provider rather than from assay-based typing. The sample metadata nearly always contained a de-identified subject ID, COVID-19 status, age in years and sex. The samples were drawn from the first 160 participants of the ongoing ImmuneRACE study and from 950 to 1,500 subjects provided by 6 global collaborators. The dataset comprised deeply sampled blood TCRbeta repertoires from subjects exposed to, actively infected with, or recovered from COVID-19. The material from the prospective study consisted of cDNA or gDNA derived from T cells, B-cell-depleted T cells, or PBMCs.

In Seattle, one collaborating source enrolled patients while the infection was active and tracked those patients longitudinally over the course of disease. The collaborating institutions used their own protocols to collect whole blood in K2EDTA tubes. Collaborator samples were shipped for TCRbeta analysis as frozen whole blood, isolated PBMCs, or DNA extracted from either sample type. What the work shows at the level of the full study, not this receptor alone: Clinical and demographic metadata were provided uncurated, with the amount varying by source and participant.

Concerning this clone itself: It lacks a known antigen. Base qualities are missing; no much larger clone stands one base away.

TCRbeta CDR3 regions were amplified from genomic DNA by means of the immunoSEQ Assay, a bias-controlled multiplex PCR. The authors' pipeline ran thus. The number of nucleated cells in each sample was estimated by amplification of reference gene primers within the assay. Sequence reads were collapsed and filtered to measure the absolute abundance of every unique TCRbeta CDR3 rearrangement. For each sample, productive Simpson clonality was calculated as the square root of Simpson's diversity index across productive rearrangements. In TCRdb, the immuneACCESS table is reduced to in-frame sequences with V and J assigned. These tables do not hold every clone; where another copy was compared, an unresolved V gene accounts for under half, and the others remain unexplained. D and trimming were read from the DNA, whereas the V and J calls and clone size are those reported in that table. Within this sample are roughly 200,000 clones, with under 90% of them counted one time only. Of the sample, over 15% is held by the ten largest clones.

Including cysteine and phenylalanine, the CDR3 has 16 amino acids. Only CDR3 DNA is held: 48 bases, read in frame from base 1. V sheds 1 base and J sheds 4 bases, leaving 12 bases between their ends. In the germline V gene, CDR1 corresponds to SGHDT and CDR2 to YYEEEE. Sequenced material: peripheral blood. The receptor was isolated from a person aged 70 to 80 with COVID-19, enrolled during active disease. This chain is built from TRBV5-6 and TRBJ2-6; TRBD1 might be the D gene, on 6 matching bases. DNA sequence: TGTGCCAGCAGCTTGTTGGGGGCTGGCGGGGCCAACGTCCTGACTTTC. This codes for CASSLLGAGGANVLTF.